These 23 T cell receptor beta chains share one sample of origin, sequenced in a study of OX40 agonist ivuxolimab in advanced cancers. Data came from immunoSEQ multiplex PCR; TCRdb stores just in-frame clones and leaves some out. The repertoire consists of some 66,000 clones, with around 79% occurring once and the leading ten covering about 5.5%. Here the sequenced sample was CD4+ or CD8+ T cells sorted from blood, taken in a trial of the OX40 agonist ivuxolimab. The origin of the receptors is an adult with an advanced solid tumor such as melanoma, head and neck, liver or kidney cancer.

This clone was detected many times. The chain couples TRBV6-6 to TRBJ1-2, with a weak D call TRBD1 (5 bases). Germline CDR1 MNHNY, CDR2 SVGAGI (reference sequence). The ends were cut back, 8 bases at V and 4 bases at J, with 11 bases in the middle. CDR3 size: 12 residues. In DNA form, the CDR3 reads TGTGCCAGCCGGGGCAGCCTCTATGGCTACACCTTC. This codes for CASRGSLYGYTF.

V usage is TRBV18 and J usage is TRBJ2-1; TRBD2 aligns across 7 bases. Germline CDR1 KGHSH, CDR2 LQKENI. J was trimmed by 0 bases and V by 0 bases; bases with no gene match: 11. CDR3 length equals 19 residues. CDR3 coding DNA: TGTGCCAGCTCACCACCGTTTTGGGAGGGGTCCGGCTCCTACAATGAGCAGTTCTTC. Amino acid sequence: CASSPPFWEGSGSYNEQFF.

The chain recombines TRBV6-5 with TRBJ1-1; the D is unclear. The CDR3 length is 14 residues. Trimming took off 2 bases at V and 3 bases at J, with 10 bases between the two ends. Germline V gives CDR1 MNHEY, CDR2 SVGAGI. In DNA form, the CDR3 reads TGTGCCAGCAGTTACGAGGGTTGGGACACTGAAGCTTTCTTT. Amino acids: CASSYEGWDTEAFF.

This sequence joins TRBV7-8 and TRBJ2-7; tentative D call: TRBD1 (6 bases). The CDR3 is made up of 12 amino acids. Looked up from germline, CDR1 is SGHVS and CDR2 is FQNEAQ. Trimming took 3 bases from V and 5 from J, leaving 8 bases between them. Here the CDR3 reads CASSFGGHEQYV. The CDR3 DNA is TGTGCCAGCAGCTTTGGGGGCCACGAGCAGTACGTC.

The rearrangement joins TRBV5-6 to TRBJ2-5; D gene unclear. Trimming took off 2 bases at V and 4 bases at J, with 12 bases between the two ends. Germline CDR1 is SGHDT and CDR2 is YYEEEE. There are 14 residues in the CDR3. CDR3 DNA: TGTGCCAGCAGCTTTCATCAAGAAGGAGAGACCCAGTACTTC. Its translation is CASSFHQEGETQYF.

The V and J genes are TRBV27 and TRBJ2-7; possible D gene TRBD1, 6 bases. CDR1 and CDR2 (germline): MNHEY, SMNVEV (reference sequence). The CDR3 is 14 amino acids. Trimming shortened V by 2 bases and J by 2 bases, and 10 bases separated the two germline ends. The CDR3 sequence is CASSLMTGTYEQYF. Here the CDR3 DNA reads TGTGCCAGCAGTTTAATGACAGGCACCTACGAGCAGTACTTC.

CDR3 in DNA: TGTGCCAGCAGTCCCCAGACAGCTAACTATGGCTACACCTTC. The encoded protein is CASSPQTANYGYTF. The genes are TRBV6-5 and TRBJ1-2, with D possibly being TRBD1 (5 bases). Trimming shortened V by 5 bases and J by 0 bases, and 10 bases separated the two germline ends. Per the germline V gene, CDR1 is MNHEY and CDR2 is SVGAGI. The CDR3 loop spans 14 amino acids.

The chain carries TRBV5-1 and TRBJ1-1, with D perhaps matching TRBD1 (5 bases). The CDR3 is 14 residues long. V was clipped by 1 base and J by 4 bases, with 11 bases between them. Germline loops: CDR1 SGHRS, CDR2 YFSETQ. This chain's CDR3 is CASSLYTDITEAFF. CDR3 coding DNA: TGCGCCAGCAGCTTGTACACGGACATCACTGAAGCTTTCTTT.

The chain couples TRBV15 to TRBJ2-7, with D tentatively TRBD1 or TRBD2 (8 bases each). This CDR3 has 15 residues. CDR1 and CDR2 from the germline V gene are LNHNV and YYDKDF (reference sequence). The V gene lost 6 bases and the J gene lost 6 bases, with 21 bases spanning the gap. CDR3 in amino acids: CATRSGNRGTSEQYF. CDR3 DNA: TGTGCCACCAGGAGCGGAAACAGGGGGACTAGCGAGCAGTACTTC. Full variable domain (outside the CDR3, taken from reference TRBV15 and TRBJ2-7): DAMVIQNPRYQVTQFGKPVTLSCSQTLNHNVMYWYQQKSSQAPKLLFHYYDKDFNNEADTPDNFQSRRPNTSFCFLDIRSPGLGDTAMYLCATRSGNRGTSEQYFGPGTRLTVT.

The chain recombines TRBV11-2 with TRBJ2-1; TRBD2 agrees at 9 bases. This CDR3 region has 17 residues. The J segment lost 10 bases and the V segment lost 0 bases, leaving 13 bases of the junction unmatched. Germline CDR1 SGHAT, CDR2 FQNNGV. The CDR3 DNA is TGTGCCAGCAGCTTAGAGTTTGGTAGCGGGAGAGCTGGGGAGCAGTTCTTC. This gives the protein CASSLEFGSGRAGEQFF. The variable domain in full, with the rest retrieved from reference TRBV11-2 and TRBJ2-1, is EAGVAQSPRYKIIEKRQSVAFWCNPISGHATLYWYQQILGQGPKLLIQFQNNGVVDDSQLPKDRFSAERLKGVDSTLKIQPAKLEDSAVYLCASSLEFGSGRAGEQFFGPGTRLTVL.

The chain recombines TRBV5-6 with TRBJ2-7; no firm D call. This CDR3 has 15 residues. Per the germline V gene, CDR1 is SGHDT and CDR2 is YYEEEE. The V gene lost 4 bases and the J gene lost 3 bases, with 17 bases spanning the gap. CDR3 sequence reads: CASSGWVPAVYEQYF. As DNA, the CDR3 is TGTGCCAGCAGCGGTTGGGTCCCCGCCGTCTACGAGCAGTACTTC.

This clone was seen a handful of times. The rearrangement joins TRBV2 to TRBJ1-1, with D unclear. This CDR3 is 13 amino acids long. The germline V gene has CDR1 SNHLY and CDR2 FYNNEI. With 3 bases removed from V and 1 base from J, the gap between germline ends came to 6 bases. The CDR3 nucleotides read TGTGCCAGCAGTGAGGAGGAGAACACTGAAGCTTTCTTT. Translating gives CASSEEENTEAFF.

In this sample, this clone turned up a few times. The rearrangement joins TRBV6-5 to TRBJ1-2; D not resolved. The CDR3 spans 13 residues. In germline, CDR1 is MNHEY, CDR2 SVGAGI. Trimming shortened V by 2 bases and J by 2 bases, and 6 bases separated the two germline ends. CDR3 loop: CASSYMANYGYTF. CDR3 DNA: TGTGCCAGCAGTTACATGGCGAACTATGGCTACACCTTC.

V gene TRBV6-6 combines with J gene TRBJ1-5, with 7 positions matching TRBD1. V was clipped by 5 bases and J by 7 bases; unmatched bases: 8. There are 14 residues in the CDR3. Germline V gene sequence: CDR1 MNHNY, CDR2 SVGAGI (reference sequence). Here the CDR3 reads CASSRSGGGQPQHF. The DNA for the CDR3 is TGTGCCAGCAGTCGTTCAGGGGGAGGGCAGCCCCAGCATTTT.

The chain joins TRBV6-5 to TRBJ2-4; TRBD1 agrees at 9 bases. There are 15 residues in the CDR3. J gave up 6 bases and V 5 bases, and 8 bases lay outside the gene matches. Germline values: CDR1 MNHEY, CDR2 SVGAGI. The CDR3 region has the DNA TGTGCCAGCAGTCCCCTGGGGGGACAGGGAAACATTCAGTACTTC. Its translation: CASSPLGGQGNIQYF.

The chain uses TRBV19 and TRBJ2-1; D may match TRBD1 or TRBD2 (5 bases each). The CDR3 length is 18 residues. Trimming removed 3 bases at V and 2 bases at J, with 20 bases between. CDR1 and CDR2 from the germline V gene are LNHDA and SQIVND (reference sequence). CDR3: CASSIGDRTKSPYNEQFF. CDR3 coding DNA: TGTGCCAGTAGTATTGGGGACCGTACGAAGTCCCCCTACAATGAGCAGTTCTTC.

The rearrangement uses TRBV25-1 and TRBJ1-6; 9 positions agree with TRBD1. Trimming at V came to 7 bases and at J to 7 bases, leaving 14 bases not matched to a gene. The germline V gene encodes CDR1 MGHDK and CDR2 SYGVNS. This CDR3 spans 17 amino acids. Written as DNA, the CDR3 is TGTGCCAGCACCCCTCCAGTAACCACAGGGGGCAATTCACCCCTCCACTTT. Translation gives CASTPPVTTGGNSPLHF. The full variable domain, completed using reference TRBV25-1 and TRBJ1-6, is EADIYQTPRYLVIGTGKKITLECSQTMGHDKMYWYQQDPGMELHLIHYSYGVNSTEKGDLSSESTVSRIRTEHFPLTLESARPSHTSQYLCASTPPVTTGGNSPLHFGNGTRLTVT.

V is TRBV4-2 and J is TRBJ2-2; 8 bases fit TRBD2. CDR3 length: 16 amino acids. Germline assignment: CDR1 LGHNA and CDR2 YNFKEQ. V lost 4 bases and J lost 1; bases outside the gene matches: 5. Here the CDR3 DNA reads TGTGCCAGCAGCCGAGATAGCGGGGTGAACACCGGGGAGCTGTTTTTT. Protein sequence: CASSRDSGVNTGELFF.

This sequence joins TRBV7-9 and TRBJ2-5; D remains unclear. The V gene lost 5 bases and the J gene lost 3 bases, with 10 bases spanning the gap. CDR1 SEHNR and CDR2 FQNEAQ come from the germline V gene (reference sequence). There are 13 residues in the CDR3. CDR3: CASSLATEETQYF. CDR3 sequence (DNA): TGTGCCAGCAGCCTGGCGACGGAAGAGACCCAGTACTTC.

This chain links TRBV6-6 with TRBJ1-2, with 7 positions matching TRBD1. The CDR3 has 14 amino acids. Looked up from germline, CDR1 is MNHNY and CDR2 is SVGAGI (reference sequence). V lost 4 bases, J lost 4 bases, and 6 bases stayed unmatched. CDR3 in amino acids: CASSFSDRSYGYTF. CDR3 DNA sequence: TGTGCCAGCAGTTTTTCGGACAGGAGCTATGGCTACACCTTC.

The chain uses TRBV7-6 and TRBJ1-4; D is possibly TRBD1 (6 bases). This CDR3 comprises 13 residues. The germline gives CDR1 SGHVS, CDR2 FNYEAQ. V was cut by 5 bases and J by 5 bases, with 9 bases left in between. CDR3 bases: TGTGCCAGCAGCCGCGGACAGAATGAAAAACTGTTTTTT. It specifies CASSRGQNEKLFF.

DNA of the CDR3: TGTGCCAGCAGTCGCAGGACAGGGGAAAATTCACCCCTCCACTTT. Translating it yields CASSRRTGENSPLHF. This chain uses TRBV27 with TRBJ1-6; 9 bases match TRBD1. The CDR3 spans 15 residues. Germline V gene sequence: CDR1 MNHEY, CDR2 SMNVEV (reference sequence). V trimming: 5 bases; J trimming: 7 bases; junction bases outside the gene matches: 6.

The chain is built from TRBV7-9 and TRBJ1-1; perhaps TRBD1 as D (6 bases). Trimming took 5 bases from V and 6 from J, leaving 13 bases between them. This CDR3 has 13 residues. Looked up from germline, CDR1 is SEHNR and CDR2 is FQNEAQ (reference sequence). CDR3 in DNA: TGTGCCAGCAGCCGCTTGGGGGGCCCTGAAGCTTTCTTT. Amino acids: CASSRLGGPEAFF.